The 16 T cell receptor beta chains listed next were all sequenced from one sample in a study of tumor and adjacent non-tumor tissue in lung cancer. A modified ARM-PCR protocol with three rounds of nested PCR amplified TCRbeta. TCRdb independently ran MiXCR on the multiplex PCR reads; one entry per CDR3 protein. The data show some 80,000 distinct CDR3 sequences, with 76% seen just once and around 40% held by the top ten. RNA was extracted from bulk tissue without any cell sorting. Distant lung tissue was collected more than 3 cm away from the tumor edge. Sequenced material: distant non-tumor lung tissue. The receptors were sampled from a man in his 70s with non-small cell lung cancer.

The chain joins TRBV11-3 to TRBJ1-2; D gene uncertain. The CDR3 covers 13 residues. Germline V gives CDR1 SGHNT, CDR2 YENEEA. The CDR3 nucleotides are TGTGGCAGTAGCCCGCGACGGAGCTATGGCTACACCTTC. This translates into CGSSPRRSYGYTF.

Turning to this clonotype: As the CDR3 is not closed by the conserved phenylalanine or tryptophan, this likely results from a read error. It is unclear where the CDR3 begins or ends on the DNA, so no DNA is shown, and the CDR3 is as TCRdb lists it. The chain links TRBV20-1 to TRBJ2-7; TRBD2, the table's D call, lacks a check against the DNA. The CDR3 has 13 residues if both end residues are counted. In germline, CDR1 is DFQATT, CDR2 SNEGSKA (reference sequence). CDR3 loop: CSAVLAGGYEQYL.

A remark on this clonotype: Compared with germline, one end of the junction differs, possibly owing to a read error. The chain is built from TRBV12-3 or TRBV12-4 and TRBJ1-3; 10 nucleotides match TRBD1. CDR3 length: 18 amino acids. The CDR3 sequence: CAGSRPGTGVGSGSTIYF. CDR3 coding DNA: TGTGCCGGCAGTCGCCCCGGGACAGGGGTCGGCTCTGGAAGCACCATATATTTT.

Turning to this clonotype: The junction departs from germline at one end; a sequencing error may be responsible. The chain employs TRBV4-1 and TRBJ1-1; a possible D gene is TRBD1 (5 bases). CDR3 length: 14 amino acids. Germline lookup yields CDR1 MGHRA and CDR2 YSYEKL. Here the CDR3 reads CASSQTNWGIEAIF. CDR3 DNA sequence: TGCGCCAGCAGCCAAACGAATTGGGGCATTGAAGCTATCTTT.

The chain joins TRBV12-3 or TRBV12-4 to TRBJ2-7; D possibly matches TRBD1 or TRBD2 (5 bases each). CDR3 length: 13 amino acids. Trimming took off 6 bases at V and 3 bases at J, with 12 bases between the two ends. As DNA, the CDR3 is TGTGCCAGCAGAAAGACAGAGGGCTACGAGCAGTACTTC. It is translated as CASRKTEGYEQYF.

Worth noting for this clonotype: The CDR3 does not close with the conserved phenylalanine or tryptophan, likely indicating a read error. The J gene is TRBJ2-3, the V gene TRBV5-1; a possible D gene is TRBD2 (5 bases). Germline V gives CDR1 SGHRS, CDR2 YFSETQ. The CDR3 spans 14 residues. DNA of the CDR3: TGCACGAGCAGGAGCGGACCTTCCACAGATACGCAGTATATT. Encoded protein: CTSRSGPSTDTQYI.

In regard to this clonotype: Likely a read error: the CDR3 ends without its conserved phenylalanine or tryptophan. The V gene is TRBV6-2 or TRBV6-3, the J gene TRBJ2-2; D might be TRBD2 (5 bases). This CDR3 has 12 residues. The germline CDR1 and CDR2 sequences are MNHEY and SVGEGT. DNA for the CDR3: TGTGCCAGCAATACCAACACCGGGGAACTGTTTTTG. Its translation is CASNTNTGELFL.

On this clonotype: Its ends do not fully match the called genes, so a read error is possible. This chain links TRBV6-5 with TRBJ1-2; D remains ambiguous. Germline CDR1 reads MNHEY; CDR2 reads SVGAGI. The CDR3 is made up of 14 amino acids. The CDR3 protein is CTSSYIGRLSGYTF. CDR3 bases: TGTACCAGTAGTTATATTGGGAGGTTGAGTGGCTACACCTTC.

A remark on this clonotype: The junction departs from the called germline gene at one end, perhaps through a read error. The chain uses TRBV11-3 and TRBJ2-3; the D gene is possibly TRBD2 (5 bases). The CDR3 consists of 15 residues. Germline CDR1 and CDR2: SGHNT and YENEEA. Here the CDR3 reads CPGTRREVSTDMQYF. CDR3 in DNA: TGTCCCGGCACCCGTCGGGAAGTAAGCACAGATATGCAGTATTTT. The full variable domain, completed using reference TRBV11-3 and TRBJ2-3, is EAGVVQSPRYKIIEKKQPVAFWCNPISGHNTLYWYLQNLGQGPELLIRYENEEAVDDSQLPKDRFSAERLKGVDSTLKIQPAELGDSAVYLCPGTRREVSTDMQYFGPGTRLTVL.

A remark on this clonotype: A read error may account for a junction end that differs from germline. The chain combines TRBV29-1 with TRBJ1-1; 8 positions match TRBD1. The CDR3 contains 15 residues. Per the germline V gene, CDR1 is SQVTM and CDR2 is ANQGSEA. This CDR3 is CSVRRPGGGRTEVFF. The DNA for the CDR3 is TGCAGCGTGAGAAGACCAGGGGGCGGCCGAACTGAAGTTTTCTTT.

Concerning this clonotype itself: The junction differs from germline at one of its ends, possibly a read error. The chain combines TRBV10-3 with TRBJ2-1, with 9 bases identical to TRBD2. The CDR3 spans 18 residues. Germline CDR1 reads ENHRY; CDR2 reads SYGVKD. DNA for the CDR3: TGTGTCATCAGTTCCAATTCCACGCGGGGGGGAACCTACAATGAGCAGTTCTTC. Its translation is CVISSNSTRGGTYNEQFF.

Details on this clonotype: Since a much larger clone is just one base distant, this may be a read error. This sequence joins TRBV5-1 and TRBJ1-6; D is undetermined. The CDR3 totals 14 residues. CDR1 and CDR2 from the germline V gene are SGHRS and YFSETQ. The V end was cut by 4 bases, the J end by 9 bases, with 14 bases between. The CDR3 DNA reads TGCGCCAGCAGCCTGGATCAATGGGGTTCACCCCTCCACTTT. It encodes CASSLDQWGSPLHF.

This clonotype was detected a few times. This clone may be a read error of a much larger clone one base away. The chain links TRBV5-6 to TRBJ2-7; D gene uncertain. V lost 3 bases and J 5 bases, leaving 15 bases between the germline ends. Germline-derived CDR1 and CDR2 are SGHDT and YYEEEE. The CDR3 spans 14 residues. CDR3 DNA: TGTGCCAGCAGCTATGTACAGTCAGTCCACGAGCAGTACTTC. This encodes CASSYVQSVHEQYF. The variable domain in full, with the rest retrieved from reference TRBV5-6 and TRBJ2-7, is DAGVTQSPTHLIKTRGQQVTLRCSPKSGHDTVSWYQQALGQGPQFIFQYYEEEERQRGNFPDRFSGHQFPNYSSELNVNALLLGDSALYLCASSYVQSVHEQYFGPGTRLTVT.

Comment on this clonotype: Compared with germline, one end of the junction differs, possibly owing to a read error. The V and J genes are TRBV4-3 and TRBJ2-1; a possible D gene is TRBD1 (6 bases). The CDR3 sequence is 15 residues long. Germline CDR1 reads LGHNA; CDR2 reads YSLEER. The CDR3 region is CTSSPGHGDYNEQFF. DNA for the CDR3: TGCACCAGCAGCCCGGGACACGGCGACTACAATGAGCAGTTCTTC.

The chain employs TRBV4-3 and TRBJ1-6; D ambiguous. CDR1 LGHNA and CDR2 YSLEER come from the germline V gene. Trimming removed 4 bases from V and 0 bases from J, with 13 bases in between. CDR3 length equals 17 residues. As DNA, the CDR3 is TGCGCCAGCAGCCTGTCCTGGGGAAGCTCCTATAATTCACCCCTCCACTTT. Translated: CASSLSWGSSYNSPLHF.

This clonotype was seen more than once but under ten times. V gene TRBV6-2 or TRBV6-3 combines with J gene TRBJ1-5; D possibly corresponds to TRBD1 (6 bases). Germline values: CDR1 MNHEY, CDR2 SVGEGT. This CDR3 has 14 residues. The CDR3, as DNA: TGTGCAGGCGGCAGGGCGGGGGCGGGGCAGCCCCAGCATTTT. Translation: CAGGRAGAGQPQHF.